This T cell receptor beta chain was found in a study of T cells in Graves' hyperthyroidism and ophthalmopathy. Overall study results and limits: Among thyroid clonotypes expanded above 0.001, most also appeared in blood.

Amplified TCR beta CDR3 regions derived from RNA transcripts. An initial round of RT-PCR targeting the TCR CDR3 relied on the HTBI primer set. TCRdb processed the multiplex PCR reads anew with MiXCR; each CDR3 protein has one entry. This sample has 660,000 or so distinct CDR3 sequences, with about 20% found just once. This CDR3 contains 15 residues. Germline CDR1 MNHNS, CDR2 SASEGT. V was trimmed by 2 bases and J by 5 bases, leaving 15 bases between them. There are a few counts of this clonotype. The antigen remains unidentified. The chain uses TRBV6-1 and TRBJ2-5; no clear D gene. The source is a man aged 25 to 40 with Graves' ophthalmopathy. Sequencing used blood. CDR3: CASSESWSLLETQYF. DNA of the CDR3: TGTGCCAGCAGTGAATCTTGGAGTTTGTTGGAGACCCAGTACTTC.